A selection of T cell receptor beta chains follows, all from one sample in a study of synovial regulatory T cells in juvenile arthritis. Clones were sequenced by immunoSEQ multiplex PCR, and TCRdb holds only the in-frame ones, with some missing. The sample table includes roughly 9,100 clones. The source material was Treg cells from blood. The receptors come from a donor between 2 and 29 years old with juvenile idiopathic arthritis. Each CDR3 is given with its conserved first and last residue. Each record gives: J gene, clone size, V gene, CDR3 protein. Clone size is not always given. Where it is, it says once, few, many or a class for expanded clones.

TRBJ2-2 NA TRBV14 CASSHRVGGELFF
TRBJ2-1 NA TRBV30 CAWSTQRGLPYNEQFF
TRBJ2-1 NA TRBV11-2 CASSSILLAGVTEFF
TRBJ1-3 NA TRBV30 CAWSTGNTIYF
TRBJ1-1 NA TRBV4-3 CASSQGPAMNTEAFF
TRBJ2-7 NA TRBV7-2 CASSLAVGYEQYF
TRBJ1-2 NA TRBV19 CASATGQGYGYTF
TRBJ1-1 NA TRBV5-1 CASSPRLGENTEAFF
TRBJ1-1 NA TRBV7-2 CASSVQMNTEAFF
TRBJ1-4 NA TRBV5-6 CASSLSVSEKLFF
TRBJ1-2 medium-sized TRBV29-1 CSVDRDGYTF
TRBJ2-7 NA TRBV18 CASSPKRTSGVYEQYF
TRBJ1-6 NA TRBV10-2 CASSEGGIDNSPLHF
TRBJ2-3 NA TRBV7-6 CASSETSGRADTQYF
TRBJ2-1 NA TRBV30 CAWWGNGPGEQFF
TRBJ2-5 NA TRBV19 CASSTGFRIQETQYF
TRBJ2-5 NA TRBV5-1 CASNRGLGETQYF
TRBJ2-1 NA TRBV11-3 CASSPGLASEQFF
TRBJ1-2 NA TRBV6-6 CASSYGSAGENYGYTF
TRBJ2-5 NA TRBV5-4 CASSLVRRQGGQETQYF
TRBJ1-2 NA TRBV30 CAWEGKTRHYGYTF
TRBJ2-1 NA TRBV5-1 CASSLRASGRLVSYNEQFF
TRBJ1-5 NA TRBV29-1 CSVGQGAVGPQHF
TRBJ1-4 NA TRBV28 CASSVTGGREKLFF
TRBJ2-1 medium-sized TRBV18 CASSQYNEQFF
TRBJ1-1 NA TRBV18 CASSPRQVEAFF
TRBJ1-1 NA TRBV11-2 CASSHRGRDTEAFF
TRBJ1-2 NA TRBV7-9 CASSFDRGNYTF
TRBJ2-3 NA TRBV29-1 CSVGDTQYF
TRBJ1-1 NA TRBV18 CASSPAQPRNTEAFF
TRBJ1-2 NA TRBV19 CASSIISGLDGYTF
TRBJ1-3 NA TRBV14 CASSQHAGNTIYF
TRBJ2-4 NA TRBV12-5 CASGPPGGLDIQYF
TRBJ2-1 NA TRBV11-2 CASSLNSGAPYNEQFF
TRBJ2-3 NA TRBV7-2 CASSTSGHPSTDTQYF
TRBJ1-1 NA TRBV7-9 CASSLVSGTEAFF
TRBJ2-3 NA TRBV5-1 CASSFVGGEQDTQYF
TRBJ1-2 NA TRBV11-2 CASSLKPDLYGYTF
TRBJ2-5 NA TRBV10-3 CAIGRAGEETQYF
TRBJ2-3 NA TRBV10-3 CAISDGLANTDTQYF
TRBJ2-3 NA TRBV20-1 CSALGRDTQYF
TRBJ1-3 NA TRBV5-5 CASSFAGTPSGNTIYF
TRBJ2-5 NA TRBV10-3 CAISESAIQETQYF
TRBJ1-2 NA TRBV16 CASSPHGHGYTF
TRBJ2-1 NA TRBV28 CASSSHSGQGAQGSYNEQFF
TRBJ2-3 NA TRBV5-6 CASSSQLRGKGSGDTQYF
TRBJ1-3 NA TRBV9 CASSAMNFGNTIYF
TRBJ2-3 NA TRBV5-1 CASSLVTDTQYF
TRBJ1-2 medium-sized TRBV7-9 CASSLVGVEGYTF
TRBJ2-1 NA TRBV5-6 CASTLPGQLYNEQFF